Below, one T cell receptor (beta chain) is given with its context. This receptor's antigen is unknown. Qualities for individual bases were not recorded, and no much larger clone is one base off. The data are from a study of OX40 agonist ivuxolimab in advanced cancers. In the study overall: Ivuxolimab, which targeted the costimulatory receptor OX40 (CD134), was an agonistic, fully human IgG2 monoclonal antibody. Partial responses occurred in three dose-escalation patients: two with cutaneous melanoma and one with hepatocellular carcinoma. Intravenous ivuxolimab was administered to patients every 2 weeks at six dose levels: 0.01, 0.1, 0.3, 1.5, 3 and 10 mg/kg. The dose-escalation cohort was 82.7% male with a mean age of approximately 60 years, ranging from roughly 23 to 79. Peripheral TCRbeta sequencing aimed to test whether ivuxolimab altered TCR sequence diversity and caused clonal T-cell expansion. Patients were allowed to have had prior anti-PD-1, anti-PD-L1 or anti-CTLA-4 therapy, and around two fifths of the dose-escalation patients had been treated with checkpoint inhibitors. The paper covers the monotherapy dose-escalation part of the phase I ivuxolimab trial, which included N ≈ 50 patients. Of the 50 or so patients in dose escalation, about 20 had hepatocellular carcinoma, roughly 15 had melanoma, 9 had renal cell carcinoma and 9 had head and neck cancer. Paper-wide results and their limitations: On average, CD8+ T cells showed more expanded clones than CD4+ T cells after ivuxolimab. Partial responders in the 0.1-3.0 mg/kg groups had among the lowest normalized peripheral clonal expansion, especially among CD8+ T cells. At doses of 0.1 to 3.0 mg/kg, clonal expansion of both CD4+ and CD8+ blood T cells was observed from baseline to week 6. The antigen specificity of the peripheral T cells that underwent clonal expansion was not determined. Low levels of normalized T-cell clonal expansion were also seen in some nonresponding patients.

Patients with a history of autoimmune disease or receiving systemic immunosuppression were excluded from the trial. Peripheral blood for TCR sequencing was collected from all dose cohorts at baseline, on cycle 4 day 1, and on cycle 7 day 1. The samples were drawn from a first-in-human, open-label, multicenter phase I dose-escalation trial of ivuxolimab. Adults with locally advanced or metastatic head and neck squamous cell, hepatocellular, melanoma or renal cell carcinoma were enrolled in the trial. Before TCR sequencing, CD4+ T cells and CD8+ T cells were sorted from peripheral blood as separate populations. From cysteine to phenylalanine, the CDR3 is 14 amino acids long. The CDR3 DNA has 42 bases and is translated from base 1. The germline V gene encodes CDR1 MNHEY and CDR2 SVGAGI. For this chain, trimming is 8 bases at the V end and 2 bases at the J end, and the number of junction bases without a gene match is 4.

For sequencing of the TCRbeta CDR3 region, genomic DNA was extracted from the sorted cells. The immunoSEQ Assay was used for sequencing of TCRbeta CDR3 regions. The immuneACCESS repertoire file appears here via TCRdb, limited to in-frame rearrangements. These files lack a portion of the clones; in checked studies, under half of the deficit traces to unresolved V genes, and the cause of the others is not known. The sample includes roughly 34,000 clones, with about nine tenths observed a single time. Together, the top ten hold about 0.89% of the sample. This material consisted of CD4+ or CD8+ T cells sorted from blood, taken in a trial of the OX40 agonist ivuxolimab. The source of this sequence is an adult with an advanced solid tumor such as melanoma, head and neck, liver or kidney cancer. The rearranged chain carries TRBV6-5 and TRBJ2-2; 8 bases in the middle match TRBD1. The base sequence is TGTGCCAGCCAGGGGGCGACAAACACCGGGGAGCTGTTTTTT. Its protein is CASQGATNTGELFF.